This T cell receptor (beta chain) was profiled in a study of identical twins. The CDR3 totals 17 residues. The trim removed 5 bases at V and 4 bases at J, leaving 15 bases unmatched. Germline V CDR1 and CDR2: SGHVS, FQNEAQ. TCRdb itself ran the 5' RACE reads through MiXCR, one entry per CDR3 protein. The sample yields about 700,000 distinct CDR3 sequences, around 5.7% seen once. Broader study findings: The abundant beta clonotypes from cord blood had fewer insertions, and memory repertoires had none of this.

This clonotype occurred many times. Its antigen is not known. The origin of this receptor is a man aged 18 to 30 in good health. The J gene is TRBJ1-2, the V gene TRBV7-8; TRBD1 matches 8 bases. Sequencing was carried out using naive T cells sorted from blood. DNA for the CDR3: TGTGCCAGCAGCAGCCACCCCGGGACAGGCAGCCCCTATGGCTACACCTTC. Protein sequence: CASSSHPGTGSPYGYTF.